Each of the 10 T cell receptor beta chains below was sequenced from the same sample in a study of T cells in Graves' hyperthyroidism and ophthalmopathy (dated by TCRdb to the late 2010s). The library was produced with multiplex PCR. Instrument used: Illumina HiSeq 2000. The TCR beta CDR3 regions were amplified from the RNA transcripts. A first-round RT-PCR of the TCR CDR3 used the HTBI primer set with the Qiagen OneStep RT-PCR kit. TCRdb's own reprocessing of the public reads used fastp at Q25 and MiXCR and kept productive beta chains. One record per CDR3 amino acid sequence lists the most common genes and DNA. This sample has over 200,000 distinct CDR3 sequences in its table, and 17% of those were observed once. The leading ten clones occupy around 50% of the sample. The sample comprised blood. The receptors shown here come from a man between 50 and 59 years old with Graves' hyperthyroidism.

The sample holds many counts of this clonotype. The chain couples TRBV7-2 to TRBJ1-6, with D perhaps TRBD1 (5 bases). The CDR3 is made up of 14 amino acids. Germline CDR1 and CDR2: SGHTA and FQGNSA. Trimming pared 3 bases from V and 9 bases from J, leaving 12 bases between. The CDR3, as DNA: TGTGCCAGCAGCTTTGAGGGGTTTGGTTCACCCCTCCACTTT. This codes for CASSFEGFGSPLHF. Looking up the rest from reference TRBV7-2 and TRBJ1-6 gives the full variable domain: GAGVSQSPSNKVTEKGKDVELRCDPISGHTALYWYRQSLGQGLEFLIYFQGNSAPDKSGLPSDRFSAERTGGSVSTLTIQRTQQEDSAVYLCASSFEGFGSPLHFGNGTRLTVT.

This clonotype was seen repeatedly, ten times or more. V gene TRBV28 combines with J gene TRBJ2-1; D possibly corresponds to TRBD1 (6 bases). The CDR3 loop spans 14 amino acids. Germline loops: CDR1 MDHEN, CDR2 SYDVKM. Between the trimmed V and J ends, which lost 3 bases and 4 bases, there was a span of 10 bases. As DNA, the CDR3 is TGTGCCAGCAGTTTTCTGACAGGTTACAATGAGCAGTTCTTC. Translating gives CASSFLTGYNEQFF.

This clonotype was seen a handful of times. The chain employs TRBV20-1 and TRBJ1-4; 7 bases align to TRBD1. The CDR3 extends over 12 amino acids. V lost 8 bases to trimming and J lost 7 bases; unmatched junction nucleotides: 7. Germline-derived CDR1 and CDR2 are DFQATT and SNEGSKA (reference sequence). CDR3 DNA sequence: TGCAGTACTGACAGGGCGGGTGAAAAACTGTTTTTT. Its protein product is CSTDRAGEKLFF.

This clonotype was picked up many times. The CDR3 here is CASRGAGVIAETQYF. The CDR3 nucleotides are TGTGCCAGCAGAGGAGCGGGAGTGATCGCAGAGACCCAGTACTTC. The chain uses TRBV2 and TRBJ2-5; TRBD2 matches at 8 bases. V was pared by 6 bases and J by 4 bases, with 10 bases of the junction left unmatched. In germline, CDR1 is SNHLY, CDR2 FYNNEI. CDR3 length: 15 residues.

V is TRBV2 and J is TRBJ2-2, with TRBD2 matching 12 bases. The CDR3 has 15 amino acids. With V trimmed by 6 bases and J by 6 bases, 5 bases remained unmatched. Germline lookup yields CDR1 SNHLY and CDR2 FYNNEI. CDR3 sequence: CASRKTSGRAGELFF. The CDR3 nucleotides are TGTGCCAGCAGGAAGACTAGCGGGAGAGCCGGGGAGCTGTTTTTT.

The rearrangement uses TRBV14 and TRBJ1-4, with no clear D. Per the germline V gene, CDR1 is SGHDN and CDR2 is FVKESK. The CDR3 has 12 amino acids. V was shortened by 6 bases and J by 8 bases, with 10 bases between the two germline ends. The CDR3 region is CASRQNSEKLFF. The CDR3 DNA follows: TGTGCCAGCAGACAAAACTCCGAAAAACTGTTTTTT.

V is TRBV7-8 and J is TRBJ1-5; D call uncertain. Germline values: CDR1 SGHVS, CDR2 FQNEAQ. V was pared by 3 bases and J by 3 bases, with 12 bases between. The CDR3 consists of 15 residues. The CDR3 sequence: CASSLRKTYNQPQHF. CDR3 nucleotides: TGTGCCAGCAGCTTGAGGAAAACCTACAATCAGCCCCAGCATTTT.

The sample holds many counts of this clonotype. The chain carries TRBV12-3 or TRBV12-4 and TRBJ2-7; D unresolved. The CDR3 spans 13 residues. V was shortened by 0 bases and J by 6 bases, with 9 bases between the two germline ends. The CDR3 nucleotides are TGTGCCAGCAGTTTAGCGCTAACGGGCGAGCAGTACTTC. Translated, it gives CASSLALTGEQYF.

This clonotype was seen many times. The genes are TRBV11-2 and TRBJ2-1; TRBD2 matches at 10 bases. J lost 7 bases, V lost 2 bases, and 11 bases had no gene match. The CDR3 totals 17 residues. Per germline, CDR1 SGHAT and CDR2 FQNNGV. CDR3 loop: CASSLTQPSGSYNEQFF. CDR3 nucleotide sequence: TGTGCCAGCAGCTTAACCCAACCTAGCGGGAGTTATAATGAGCAGTTCTTC.

The CDR3 spells CSALQGGGNTIYF. The CDR3 DNA reads TGCAGTGCTTTACAGGGTGGTGGAAACACCATATATTTT. V gene TRBV20-1 combines with J gene TRBJ1-3; tentatively, D is TRBD1 (6 bases). The germline CDR1 and CDR2 sequences are DFQATT and SNEGSKA (reference sequence). The CDR3 extends over 13 amino acids. Trimming took off 5 bases at V and 3 bases at J, with 11 bases between the two ends.